A selection of T cell receptor beta chains follows, all from one sample in a study of OX40 agonist ivuxolimab in advanced cancers. Only in-frame clones appear in the TCRdb table, and some are missing; sequencing was by immunoSEQ multiplex PCR. This sample carries 100,000 or so clones, approximately 93% of them seen once, and the ten largest clones take more than 0.15%. This specimen consisted of CD4+ or CD8+ T cells sorted from blood, obtained in a trial of the OX40 agonist ivuxolimab. These receptors were collected from an adult with an advanced solid tumor such as melanoma, head and neck, liver or kidney cancer. Both conserved end residues are part of each CDR3. D genes are given only for firm matches. Clone size, where shown, is once, few, many, or a class for clones that have expanded.

J gene: TRBJ1-2
CDR3 length: 15
clone size: .
D gene: .
V gene: TRBV21-1
CDR3 protein: CASSSSGAWGYGYTF
CDR3 DNA: TGTGCCAGCAGCAGTTCAGGGGCTTGGGGCTATGGCTACACCTTC

J gene: TRBJ1-6
CDR3 length: 15
clone size: .
D gene: .
V gene: TRBV11-2
CDR3 protein: CASSFPQGHNSPLHF
CDR3 DNA: TGTGCCAGCAGCTTCCCCCAGGGTCATAATTCACCCCTCCACTTT

J gene: TRBJ1-3
CDR3 length: 15
clone size: .
D gene: .
V gene: TRBV10-3
CDR3 protein: CAISESRSSGNTIYF
CDR3 DNA: TGTGCCATCAGTGAGTCTCGAAGCTCTGGAAACACCATATATTTT

J gene: TRBJ1-5
CDR3 length: 15
clone size: .
D gene: TRBD1
V gene: TRBV7-6
CDR3 protein: CASSQGGWGNQPQHF
CDR3 DNA: TGTGCCAGCAGTCAAGGGGGCTGGGGCAATCAGCCCCAGCATTTT

J gene: TRBJ1-4
CDR3 length: 14
clone size: .
D gene: TRBD1
V gene: TRBV9
CDR3 protein: CASSWGQGGEKLFF
CDR3 DNA: TGTGCCAGCAGCTGGGGACAGGGTGGCGAAAAACTGTTTTTT

J gene: TRBJ2-3
CDR3 length: 15
clone size: .
D gene: .
V gene: TRBV14
CDR3 protein: CASSHPGSRADTQYF
CDR3 DNA: TGTGCCAGCAGCCACCCCGGGAGCCGGGCAGATACGCAGTATTTT

J gene: TRBJ2-7
CDR3 length: 14
clone size: .
D gene: TRBD2
V gene: TRBV28
CDR3 protein: CASSLLGGRYEQYF
CDR3 DNA: TGTGCCAGCAGTTTGCTGGGCGGGAGGTACGAGCAGTACTTC

J gene: TRBJ2-2
CDR3 length: 16
clone size: .
D gene: TRBD2
V gene: TRBV5-1
CDR3 protein: CASSLVAGDFTGELFF
CDR3 DNA: TGCGCCAGCAGCTTAGTAGCGGGAGACTTCACCGGGGAGCTGTTTTTT

J gene: TRBJ2-7
CDR3 length: 15
clone size: .
D gene: .
V gene: TRBV6-6
CDR3 protein: CASSYSPSSSYEQYF
CDR3 DNA: TGTGCCAGCAGTTACTCGCCCAGTAGCTCCTACGAGCAGTACTTC

J gene: TRBJ1-2
CDR3 length: 14
clone size: .
D gene: .
V gene: TRBV19
CDR3 protein: CASKSADSNYGYTF
CDR3 DNA: TGTGCCAGTAAATCGGCCGACAGTAACTATGGCTACACCTTC

J gene: TRBJ2-1
CDR3 length: 16
clone size: .
D gene: .
V gene: TRBV6-6
CDR3 protein: CASIGGRRGIYNEQFF
CDR3 DNA: TGTGCCAGCATCGGGGGGAGGAGGGGGATCTACAATGAGCAGTTCTTC

J gene: TRBJ1-1
CDR3 length: 15
clone size: .
D gene: .
V gene: TRBV9
CDR3 protein: CASSVEPQGNTEAFF
CDR3 DNA: TGTGCCAGCAGCGTAGAACCTCAGGGGAACACTGAAGCTTTCTTT

J gene: TRBJ1-5
CDR3 length: 14
clone size: .
D gene: .
V gene: TRBV7-9
CDR3 protein: CASSLVGGYQPQHF
CDR3 DNA: TGTGCCAGCAGCTTGGTGGGGGGATATCAGCCCCAGCATTTT

J gene: TRBJ2-3
CDR3 length: 14
clone size: once
D gene: .
V gene: TRBV28
CDR3 protein: CASTSAGVVDTQYF
CDR3 DNA: TGTGCCAGCACCTCGGCAGGGGTTGTAGATACGCAGTATTTT

J gene: TRBJ1-1
CDR3 length: 13
clone size: .
D gene: .
V gene: TRBV6-5
CDR3 protein: CASNTGGHTEAFF
CDR3 DNA: TGTGCCAGCAATACGGGCGGACACACTGAAGCTTTCTTT

J gene: TRBJ1-3
CDR3 length: 13
clone size: .
D gene: .
V gene: TRBV5-1
CDR3 protein: CASTPASGNTIYF
CDR3 DNA: TGCGCCAGCACACCCGCTTCTGGAAACACCATATATTTT

J gene: TRBJ1-2
CDR3 length: 15
clone size: .
D gene: .
V gene: TRBV4-3
CDR3 protein: CASSQWGAGAYGYTF
CDR3 DNA: TGCGCCAGCAGCCAGTGGGGCGCAGGGGCCTATGGCTACACCTTC

J gene: TRBJ1-1
CDR3 length: 15
clone size: .
D gene: .
V gene: TRBV10-3
CDR3 protein: CAISEYQGLGTEAFF
CDR3 DNA: TGTGCCATCAGTGAGTACCAGGGGTTAGGCACTGAAGCTTTCTTT

J gene: TRBJ2-7
CDR3 length: 14
clone size: .
D gene: TRBD1
V gene: TRBV5-4
CDR3 protein: CASSPIRDRDEQYF
CDR3 DNA: TGTGCCAGCAGCCCGATCCGGGACAGGGACGAGCAGTACTTC

J gene: TRBJ1-3
CDR3 length: 14
clone size: .
D gene: .
V gene: TRBV7-2
CDR3 protein: CASRPGGAGNTIYF
CDR3 DNA: TGTGCCAGCAGACCCGGGGGGGCGGGAAACACCATATATTTT

J gene: TRBJ2-3
CDR3 length: 16
clone size: .
D gene: .
V gene: TRBV7-2
CDR3 protein: CASSLITGRAADTQYF
CDR3 DNA: TGTGCCAGCAGCTTAATCACCGGCAGGGCGGCAGATACGCAGTATTTT

J gene: TRBJ2-6
CDR3 length: 17
clone size: .
D gene: .
V gene: TRBV27
CDR3 protein: CASSSLSGSSGANVLTF
CDR3 DNA: TGTGCCAGCAGCTCCCTCTCGGGCAGCTCTGGGGCCAACGTCCTGACTTTC

J gene: TRBJ2-3
CDR3 length: 15
clone size: .
D gene: TRBD2
V gene: TRBV19
CDR3 protein: CASSIGASGRDTQYF
CDR3 DNA: TGTGCCAGTAGTATTGGGGCTAGCGGGAGGGATACGCAGTATTTT

J gene: TRBJ2-1
CDR3 length: 16
clone size: .
D gene: .
V gene: TRBV6-4
CDR3 protein: CASSDLGGNSYNEQFF
CDR3 DNA: TGTGCCAGCAGTGACTTAGGGGGAAACTCCTACAATGAGCAGTTCTTC

J gene: TRBJ2-7
CDR3 length: 15
clone size: .
D gene: .
V gene: TRBV19
CDR3 protein: CASSTGPPTRAGQYF
CDR3 DNA: TGTGCCAGTAGTACTGGCCCCCCGACGCGAGCGGGGCAGTACTTC

J gene: TRBJ2-7
CDR3 length: 13
clone size: .
D gene: TRBD1
V gene: TRBV30
CDR3 protein: CAWSPRGLYEQYF
CDR3 DNA: TGTGCCTGGAGTCCAAGGGGGCTCTACGAGCAGTACTTC